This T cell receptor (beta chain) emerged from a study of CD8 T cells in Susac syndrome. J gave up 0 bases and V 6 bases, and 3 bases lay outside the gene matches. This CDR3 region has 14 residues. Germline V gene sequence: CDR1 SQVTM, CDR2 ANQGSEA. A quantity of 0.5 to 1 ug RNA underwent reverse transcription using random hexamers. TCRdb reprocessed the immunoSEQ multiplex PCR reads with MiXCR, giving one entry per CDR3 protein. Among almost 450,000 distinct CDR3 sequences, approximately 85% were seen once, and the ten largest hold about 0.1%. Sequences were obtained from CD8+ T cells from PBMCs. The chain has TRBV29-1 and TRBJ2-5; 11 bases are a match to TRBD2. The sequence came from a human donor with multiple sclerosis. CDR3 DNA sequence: TGCAGCGTGTTACTAGCGGGAGACCAAGAGACCCAGTACTTC. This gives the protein CSVLLAGDQETQYF.